The source of this TCR beta chain is a study of human thymus T cells. The V end lost 2 bases, the J end lost 4 bases, and 9 bases lay between the germline ends. Germline CDR1 is SGHAT and CDR2 is FQNNGV. CDR3 size: 15 residues. Only in-frame clones appear in the TCRdb table, and some are missing; sequencing was by immunoSEQ multiplex PCR. The table lists about 46,000 clones, approximately 95% of them singletons. The clonotype comes from a girl under two years old with a congenital heart defect but otherwise immunologically healthy. The rearrangement uses TRBV11-2 and TRBJ2-6; D unresolved. The sample was blood. In DNA form, the CDR3 reads TGTGCCAGCAGCTTAAGGTCAAGAGGGGCCAACGTCCTGACTTTC. This gives the protein CASSLRSRGANVLTF.